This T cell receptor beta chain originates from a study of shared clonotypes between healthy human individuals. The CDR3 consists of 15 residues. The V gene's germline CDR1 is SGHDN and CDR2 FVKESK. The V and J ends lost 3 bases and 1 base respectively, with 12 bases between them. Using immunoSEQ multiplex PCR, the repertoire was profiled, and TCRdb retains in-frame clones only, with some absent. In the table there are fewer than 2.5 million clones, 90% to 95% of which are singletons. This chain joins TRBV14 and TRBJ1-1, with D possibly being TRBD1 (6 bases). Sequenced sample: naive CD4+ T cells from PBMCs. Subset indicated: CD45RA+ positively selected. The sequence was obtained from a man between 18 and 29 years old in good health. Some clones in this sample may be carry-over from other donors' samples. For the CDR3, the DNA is TGTGCCAGCAGCCACAGGGGCATATCGAACACTGAAGCTTTCTTT. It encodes CASSHRGISNTEAFF.